This TCR beta chain was found in a study of control samples from healthy donors and cancer patients. This clone was seen just once. V shed 0 bases and J shed 2 bases, with 11 bases lying between them. The V gene's germline CDR1 is LNHNV and CDR2 YYDKDF (reference sequence). CDR3 length: 16 residues. Only in-frame clones appear in the TCRdb table, and some are missing; sequencing was by immunoSEQ multiplex PCR. The profile shows more than 65,000 clones, about 87% of them singletons. The gene calls are TRBV15 and TRBJ2-1; D is unclear. The TCR comes from a woman aged 55-75 years with head and neck cancer. Sequenced: PBMCs. CDR3 protein: CATSRDRSSPYNEQFF. The CDR3 DNA reads TGTGCCACCAGCAGAGATCGGTCATCCCCCTACAATGAGCAGTTCTTC.